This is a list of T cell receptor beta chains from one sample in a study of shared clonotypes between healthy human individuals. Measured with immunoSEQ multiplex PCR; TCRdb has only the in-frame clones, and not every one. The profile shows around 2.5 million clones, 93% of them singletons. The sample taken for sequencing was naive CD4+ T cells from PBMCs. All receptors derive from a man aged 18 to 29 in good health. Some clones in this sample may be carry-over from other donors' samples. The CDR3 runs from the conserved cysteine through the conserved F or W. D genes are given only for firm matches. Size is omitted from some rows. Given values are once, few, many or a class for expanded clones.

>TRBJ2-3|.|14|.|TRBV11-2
CASSLRQNTDTQYF
TGTGCCAGCAGCTTAAGACAGAACACAGATACGCAGTATTTT
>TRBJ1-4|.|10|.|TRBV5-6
CARTGEKLFF
TGTGCCAGGACTGGGGAAAAACTGTTTTTT
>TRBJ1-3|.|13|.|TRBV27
CASRTTAGNTIYF
TGTGCCAGCAGAACGACGGCCGGAAACACCATATATTTT
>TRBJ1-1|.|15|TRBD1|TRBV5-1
CASSFSAAQGTEAFF
TGCGCCAGCAGCTTTTCCGCCGCACAGGGGACTGAAGCTTTCTTT
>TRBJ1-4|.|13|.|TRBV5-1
CASRAATNEKLFF
TGCGCCAGCAGAGCGGCAACTAATGAAAAACTGTTTTTT
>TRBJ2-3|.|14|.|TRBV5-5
CASSLSRSSNTQYF
TGTGCCAGCAGCTTGTCGAGGAGCTCGAATACGCAGTATTTT
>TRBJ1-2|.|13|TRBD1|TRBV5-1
CASSDQGADGYTF
TGCGCCAGCAGCGATCAGGGGGCTGATGGCTACACCTTC
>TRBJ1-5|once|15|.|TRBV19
CASREGPYSNQPQHF
TGTGCCAGTAGAGAGGGGCCTTATAGCAATCAGCCCCAGCATTTT
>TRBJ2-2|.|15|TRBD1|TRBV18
CASSQGQGDTGELFF
TGTGCCAGCTCACAGGGACAGGGTGACACCGGGGAGCTGTTTTTT
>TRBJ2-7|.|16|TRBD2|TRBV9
CASSPAGAGASYEQYF
TGTGCCAGCAGCCCCGCCGGGGCGGGAGCCTCCTACGAGCAGTACTTC
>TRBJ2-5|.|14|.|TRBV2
CASSMGTFQETQYF
TGTGCCAGCAGTATGGGGACTTTCCAAGAGACCCAGTACTTC
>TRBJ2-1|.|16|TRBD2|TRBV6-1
CASSELGLGSYNEQFF
TGTGCCAGCAGTGAGCTGGGACTAGGTTCCTACAATGAGCAGTTCTTC
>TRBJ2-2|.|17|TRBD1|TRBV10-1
CASSEWGTGGDTGELFF
TGCGCCAGCAGTGAGTGGGGGACAGGGGGCGACACCGGGGAGCTGTTTTTT
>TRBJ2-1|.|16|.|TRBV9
CASSVGASNRANEQFF
TGTGCCAGCAGCGTAGGGGCTAGCAATCGTGCCAATGAGCAGTTCTTC
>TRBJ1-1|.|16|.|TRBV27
CASSQRPRLGNTEAFF
TGTGCCAGCAGCCAAAGGCCGAGGCTGGGGAACACTGAAGCTTTCTTT
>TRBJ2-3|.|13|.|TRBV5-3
CARSDLGADTQYF
TGTGCCAGAAGCGACCTAGGGGCAGATACGCAGTATTTT
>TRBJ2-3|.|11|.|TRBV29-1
CSVSDRDTQYF
TGCAGCGTTTCAGACAGGGATACGCAGTATTTT
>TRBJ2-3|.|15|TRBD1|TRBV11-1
CASSARDRGTDTQYF
TGTGCCAGCAGCGCTAGGGACAGGGGCACAGATACGCAGTATTTT
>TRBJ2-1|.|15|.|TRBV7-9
CASSYRGGSYNEQFF
TGTGCCAGCAGCTATAGAGGGGGCTCCTACAATGAGCAGTTCTTC
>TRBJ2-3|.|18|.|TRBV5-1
CASSLPGTTGIVTDTQYF
TGCGCCAGCAGCTTGCCCGGTACAACAGGGATTGTCACAGATACGCAGTATTTT
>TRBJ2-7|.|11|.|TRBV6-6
CASRESYEQYF
TGTGCCAGCAGAGAGTCCTACGAGCAGTACTTC
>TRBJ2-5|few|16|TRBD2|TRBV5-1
CASSLGLAGGQETQYF
TGCGCCAGCAGCTTGGGACTAGCGGGAGGTCAAGAGACCCAGTACTTC
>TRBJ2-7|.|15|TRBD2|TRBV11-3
CASSSGTSGSGEQYF
TGTGCCAGCAGCTCAGGGACTAGCGGGAGTGGCGAGCAGTACTTC
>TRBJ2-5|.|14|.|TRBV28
CASSFQPIIETQYF
TGTGCCAGCAGTTTTCAACCGATTATAGAGACCCAGTACTTC
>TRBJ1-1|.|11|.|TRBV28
CASSRSAEAFF
TGTGCCAGCAGCCGGTCGGCAGAAGCTTTCTTT
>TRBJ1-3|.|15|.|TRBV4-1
CASSQDWGAGNTIYF
TGCGCCAGCAGCCAAGACTGGGGAGCTGGAAACACCATATATTTT
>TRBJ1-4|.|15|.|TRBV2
CASTGLLATNEKLFF
TGTGCCAGCACTGGTTTGCTGGCAACTAATGAAAAACTGTTTTTT
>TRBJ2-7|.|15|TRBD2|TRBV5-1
CASSLLPGGIYEQYF
TGCGCCAGCAGCTTGCTTCCGGGAGGCATCTACGAGCAGTACTTC
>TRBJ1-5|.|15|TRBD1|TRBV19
CASKAGTGGNQPQHF
TGTGCCAGTAAAGCCGGGACAGGGGGCAATCAGCCCCAGCATTTT
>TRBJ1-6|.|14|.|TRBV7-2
CASSSGLLNSPLHF
TGTGCCAGCAGCTCGGGACTGCTCAATTCACCCCTCCACTTT
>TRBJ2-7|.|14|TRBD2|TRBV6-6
CASSYSGREGEQYF
TGTGCCAGCAGTTACTCGGGGCGGGAGGGGGAGCAGTACTTC
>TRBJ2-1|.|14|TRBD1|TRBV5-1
CASSLGTGGNEQFF
TGCGCCAGCAGCTTGGGGACAGGGGGGAATGAGCAGTTCTTC
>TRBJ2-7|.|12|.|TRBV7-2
CASSYLRAVRVF
TGTGCCAGCAGCTACCTAAGGGCCGTTCGTGTCTTC
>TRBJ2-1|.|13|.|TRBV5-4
CASSHPGDNEQFF
TGTGCCAGCAGCCACCCAGGGGACAATGAGCAGTTCTTC
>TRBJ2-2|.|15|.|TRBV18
CASSPPPGRFRELFF
TGTGCCAGCTCACCTCCTCCCGGGCGGTTCCGGGAGCTGTTTTTT
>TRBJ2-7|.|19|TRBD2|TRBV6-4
CASSDAKQREGLELYEQYF
TGTGCCAGCAGTGACGCCAAACAGCGGGAGGGCCTGGAACTTTACGAGCAGTACTTC
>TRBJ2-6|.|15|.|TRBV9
CASSVGIVGANVLTF
TGTGCCAGCAGCGTAGGAATCGTGGGGGCCAACGTCCTGACTTTC
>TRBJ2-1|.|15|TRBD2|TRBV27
CASSRGTSGSNEQFF
TGTGCCAGCAGTAGAGGTACTAGCGGGAGCAATGAGCAGTTCTTC
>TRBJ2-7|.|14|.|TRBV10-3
CAISESASVDEQYF
TGTGCCATCAGTGAGTCGGCTAGCGTCGACGAGCAGTACTTC
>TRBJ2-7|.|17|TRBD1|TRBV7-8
CASSHLRGQGSLNEQYF
TGTGCCAGCAGCCATCTACGGGGACAGGGATCTCTCAACGAGCAGTACTTC
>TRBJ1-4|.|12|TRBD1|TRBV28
CASGTVAEKLFF
TGTGCCAGCGGGACAGTAGCTGAAAAACTGTTTTTT
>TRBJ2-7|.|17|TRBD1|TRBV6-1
CASSDFTGTGGPYEQYF
TGTGCCAGCAGTGATTTTACCGGGACAGGCGGGCCCTACGAGCAGTACTTC
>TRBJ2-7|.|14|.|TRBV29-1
CSVVGAGATFEQYF
TGCAGCGTTGTGGGGGCGGGGGCGACGTTCGAGCAGTACTTC
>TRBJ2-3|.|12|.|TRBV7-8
CASSSVTDTQYF
TGTGCCAGCAGCTCAGTCACAGATACGCAGTATTTT
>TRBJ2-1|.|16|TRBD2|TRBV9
CASSYSGRAHYNEQFF
TGTGCCAGCAGCTATAGCGGGAGGGCCCACTACAATGAGCAGTTCTTC
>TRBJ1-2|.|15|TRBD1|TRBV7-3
CASSLTGQGWNGYTF
TGTGCCAGCAGCTTAACAGGACAGGGCTGGAATGGCTACACCTTC
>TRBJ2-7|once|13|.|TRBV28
CASSLLGGYEQYF
TGTGCCAGCAGTTTGCTCGGGGGATACGAGCAGTACTTC
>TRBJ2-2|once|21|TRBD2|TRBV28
CASSPYGLAGGGSASTGELFF
TGTGCCAGCAGTCCCTACGGGCTAGCGGGAGGAGGATCCGCATCCACCGGGGAGCTGTTTTTT
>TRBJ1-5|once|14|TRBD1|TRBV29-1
CSVAGTGANQPQHF
TGCAGCGTGGCTGGGACAGGGGCCAATCAGCCCCAGCATTTT
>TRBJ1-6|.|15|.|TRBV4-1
CASSQVLGNNSPLHF
TGCGCCAGCAGCCAAGTGCTGGGGAATAATTCACCCCTCCACTTT
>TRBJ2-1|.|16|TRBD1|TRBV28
CASSLLGQGVYNEQFF
TGTGCCAGCAGTTTGTTAGGACAGGGGGTCTACAATGAGCAGTTCTTC
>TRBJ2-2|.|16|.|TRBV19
CASKTSGQGNTGELFF
TGTGCCAGTAAAACTTCCGGCCAGGGTAACACCGGGGAGCTGTTTTTT
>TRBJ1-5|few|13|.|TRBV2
CASTGSHNQPQHF
TGTGCCAGCACGGGGTCGCACAATCAGCCCCAGCATTTT